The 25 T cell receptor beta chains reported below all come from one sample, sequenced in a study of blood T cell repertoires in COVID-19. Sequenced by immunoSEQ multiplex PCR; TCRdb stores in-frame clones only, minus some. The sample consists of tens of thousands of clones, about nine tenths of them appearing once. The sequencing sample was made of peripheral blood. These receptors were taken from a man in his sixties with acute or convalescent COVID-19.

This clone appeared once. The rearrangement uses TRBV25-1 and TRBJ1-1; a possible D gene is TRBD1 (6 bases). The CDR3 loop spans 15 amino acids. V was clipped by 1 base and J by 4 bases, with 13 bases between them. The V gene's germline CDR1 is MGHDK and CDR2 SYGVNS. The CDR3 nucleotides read TGTGCCAGCAGTGAATCCGCAGGGGCGGGCACTGAAGCTTTCTTT. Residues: CASSESAGAGTEAFF.

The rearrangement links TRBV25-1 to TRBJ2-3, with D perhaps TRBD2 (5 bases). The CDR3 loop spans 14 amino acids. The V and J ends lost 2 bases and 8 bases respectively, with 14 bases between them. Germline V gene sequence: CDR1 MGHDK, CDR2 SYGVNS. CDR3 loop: CASSEPGSRVTQYF. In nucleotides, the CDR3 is TGTGCCAGCAGTGAACCGGGATCACGGGTTACGCAGTATTTT.

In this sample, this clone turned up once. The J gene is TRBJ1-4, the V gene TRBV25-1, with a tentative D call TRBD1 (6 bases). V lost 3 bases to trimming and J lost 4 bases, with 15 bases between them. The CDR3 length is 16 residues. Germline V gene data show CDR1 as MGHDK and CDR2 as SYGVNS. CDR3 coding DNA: TGTGCCAGCAGTGATCCCAGGGGCAGGGGTAATGAAAAACTGTTTTTT. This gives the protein CASSDPRGRGNEKLFF.

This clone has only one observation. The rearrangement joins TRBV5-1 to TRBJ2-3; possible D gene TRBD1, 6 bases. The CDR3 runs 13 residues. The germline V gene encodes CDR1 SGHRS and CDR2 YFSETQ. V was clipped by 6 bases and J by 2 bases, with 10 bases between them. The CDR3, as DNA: TGCGCCAGCAAGGGGGAAAACACAGATACGCAGTATTTT. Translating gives CASKGENTDTQYF.

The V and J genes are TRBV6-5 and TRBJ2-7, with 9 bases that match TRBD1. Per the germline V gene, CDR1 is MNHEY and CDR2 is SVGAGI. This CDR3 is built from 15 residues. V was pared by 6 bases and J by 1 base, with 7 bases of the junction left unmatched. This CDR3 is CASRGLGQGSYEQYF. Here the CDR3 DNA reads TGTGCCAGCAGGGGACTTGGACAGGGGTCCTACGAGCAGTACTTC.

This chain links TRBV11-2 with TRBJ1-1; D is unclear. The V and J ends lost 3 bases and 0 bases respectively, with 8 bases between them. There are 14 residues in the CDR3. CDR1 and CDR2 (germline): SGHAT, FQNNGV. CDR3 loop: CASSFGPLNTEAFF. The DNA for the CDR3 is TGTGCCAGCAGCTTTGGCCCCCTGAACACTGAAGCTTTCTTT.

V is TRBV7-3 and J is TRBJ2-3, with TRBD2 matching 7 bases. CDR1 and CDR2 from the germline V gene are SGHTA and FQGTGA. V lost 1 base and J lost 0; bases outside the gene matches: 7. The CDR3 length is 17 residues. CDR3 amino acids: CASSLIGRSGSTDTQYF. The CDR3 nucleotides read TGTGCCAGCAGCTTAATCGGTCGTAGCGGGAGCACAGATACGCAGTATTTT.

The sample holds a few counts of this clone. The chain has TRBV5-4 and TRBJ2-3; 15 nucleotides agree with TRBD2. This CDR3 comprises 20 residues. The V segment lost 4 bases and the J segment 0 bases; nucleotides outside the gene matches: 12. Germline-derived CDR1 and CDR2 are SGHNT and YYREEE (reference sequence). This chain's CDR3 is CASSGRGLAGGYASTDTQYF. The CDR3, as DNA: TGTGCCAGCAGCGGAAGGGGACTAGCGGGGGGCTACGCTAGCACAGATACGCAGTATTTT.

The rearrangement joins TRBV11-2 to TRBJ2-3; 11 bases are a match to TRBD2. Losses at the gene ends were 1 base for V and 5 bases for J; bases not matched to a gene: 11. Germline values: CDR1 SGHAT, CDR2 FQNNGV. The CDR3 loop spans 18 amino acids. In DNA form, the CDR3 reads TGTGCCAGCAGCTTAGGGTCCTGGGGACTAGCGGACGTAGATACGCAGTATTTT. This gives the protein CASSLGSWGLADVDTQYF. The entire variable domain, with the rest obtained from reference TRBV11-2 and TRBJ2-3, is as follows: EAGVAQSPRYKIIEKRQSVAFWCNPISGHATLYWYQQILGQGPKLLIQFQNNGVVDDSQLPKDRFSAERLKGVDSTLKIQPAKLEDSAVYLCASSLGSWGLADVDTQYFGPGTRLTVL.

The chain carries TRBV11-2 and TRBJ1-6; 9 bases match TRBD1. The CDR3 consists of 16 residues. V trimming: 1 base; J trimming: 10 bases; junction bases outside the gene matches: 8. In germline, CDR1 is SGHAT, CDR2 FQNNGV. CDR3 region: CASSLVSGQGLSPLHF. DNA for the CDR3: TGTGCCAGCAGCTTAGTCTCGGGACAGGGTCTCTCACCCCTCCACTTT.

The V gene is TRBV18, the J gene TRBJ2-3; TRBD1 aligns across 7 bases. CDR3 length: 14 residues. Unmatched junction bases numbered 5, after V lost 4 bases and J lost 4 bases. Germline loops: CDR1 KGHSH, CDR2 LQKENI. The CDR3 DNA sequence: TGTGCCAGCTCACTCACAGGGGTAGCAGATACGCAGTATTTT. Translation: CASSLTGVADTQYF.

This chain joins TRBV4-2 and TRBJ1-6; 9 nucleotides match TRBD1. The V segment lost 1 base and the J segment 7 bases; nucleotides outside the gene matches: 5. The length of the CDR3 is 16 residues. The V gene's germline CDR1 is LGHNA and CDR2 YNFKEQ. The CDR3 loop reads CASSQVPGQGNSPLHF. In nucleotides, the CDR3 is TGTGCCAGCAGCCAAGTACCGGGACAGGGAAATTCACCCCTCCACTTT.

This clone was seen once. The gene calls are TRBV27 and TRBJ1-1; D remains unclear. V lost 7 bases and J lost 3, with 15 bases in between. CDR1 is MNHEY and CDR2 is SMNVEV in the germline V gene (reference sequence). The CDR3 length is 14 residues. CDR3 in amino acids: CASIRRASDTEAFF. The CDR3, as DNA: TGTGCCAGCATCAGGAGGGCTTCGGACACTGAAGCTTTCTTT.

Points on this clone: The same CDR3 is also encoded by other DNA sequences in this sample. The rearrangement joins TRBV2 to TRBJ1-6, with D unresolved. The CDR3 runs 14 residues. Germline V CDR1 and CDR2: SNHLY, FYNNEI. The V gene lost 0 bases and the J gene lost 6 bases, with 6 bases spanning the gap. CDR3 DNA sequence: TGTGCCAGCAGTGAAGCGCGCGTTAATTCACCCCTCCACTTT. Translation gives CASSEARVNSPLHF.

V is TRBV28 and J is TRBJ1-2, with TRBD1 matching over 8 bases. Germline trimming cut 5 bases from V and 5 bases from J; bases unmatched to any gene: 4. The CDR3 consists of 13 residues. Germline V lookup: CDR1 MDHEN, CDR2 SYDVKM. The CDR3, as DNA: TGTGCCAGCAGTGGCAGGGGGCGATATGGCTACACCTTC. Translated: CASSGRGRYGYTF.

The CDR3 DNA is TGTGCCAGCAGCCAGTTGTCGGTCGCTGAAGCTTTCTTT. Translating gives CASSQLSVAEAFF. The genes are TRBV3-1 (or the pseudogene TRBV3-2) and TRBJ1-1, with D unclear. The CDR3 consists of 13 residues. Looked up from germline, CDR1 is LGHDT and CDR2 is YNNKEL (reference sequence). V lost 3 bases to trimming and J lost 6 bases, with 11 bases between them.

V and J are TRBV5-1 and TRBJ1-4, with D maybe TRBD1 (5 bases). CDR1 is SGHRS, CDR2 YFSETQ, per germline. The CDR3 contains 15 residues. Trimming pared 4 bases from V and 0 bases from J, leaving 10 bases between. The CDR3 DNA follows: TGCGCCAGCAGCCCCTGGGGGGCAACTAATGAAAAACTGTTTTTT. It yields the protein CASSPWGATNEKLFF.

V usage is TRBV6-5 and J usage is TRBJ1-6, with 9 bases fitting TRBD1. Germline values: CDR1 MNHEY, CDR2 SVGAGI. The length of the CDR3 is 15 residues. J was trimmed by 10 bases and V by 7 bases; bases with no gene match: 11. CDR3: CASTRVGQGGSPLHF. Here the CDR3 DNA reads TGTGCCAGCACCCGAGTGGGACAGGGAGGATCACCCCTCCACTTT.

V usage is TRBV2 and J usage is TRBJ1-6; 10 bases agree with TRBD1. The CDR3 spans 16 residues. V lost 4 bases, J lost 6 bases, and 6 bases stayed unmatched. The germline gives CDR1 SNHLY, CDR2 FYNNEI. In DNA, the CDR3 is TGTGCCAGCAGTGGGGGGGACAGGGGTTTTAATTCACCCCTCCACTTT. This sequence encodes CASSGGDRGFNSPLHF.

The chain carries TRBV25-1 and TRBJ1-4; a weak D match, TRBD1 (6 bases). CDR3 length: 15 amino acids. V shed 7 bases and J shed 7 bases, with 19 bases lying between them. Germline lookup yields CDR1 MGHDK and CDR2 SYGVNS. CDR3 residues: CASTPRGGVSEKLFF. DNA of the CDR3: TGTGCCAGCACCCCAAGAGGGGGTGTAAGTGAAAAACTGTTTTTT.

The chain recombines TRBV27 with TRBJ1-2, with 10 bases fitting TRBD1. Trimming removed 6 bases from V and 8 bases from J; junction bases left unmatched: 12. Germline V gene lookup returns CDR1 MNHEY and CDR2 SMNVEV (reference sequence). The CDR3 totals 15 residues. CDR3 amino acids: CASRGTGTGAAGYTF. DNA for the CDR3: TGTGCCAGCAGGGGGACTGGGACAGGGGCGGCGGGCTACACCTTC.

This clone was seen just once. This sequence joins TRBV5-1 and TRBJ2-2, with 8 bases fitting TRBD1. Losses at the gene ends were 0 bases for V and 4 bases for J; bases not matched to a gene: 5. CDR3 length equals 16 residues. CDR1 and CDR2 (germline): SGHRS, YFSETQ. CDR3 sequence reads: CASSLEQGASTGELFF. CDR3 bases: TGCGCCAGCAGCTTGGAGCAGGGGGCGAGCACCGGGGAGCTGTTTTTT.

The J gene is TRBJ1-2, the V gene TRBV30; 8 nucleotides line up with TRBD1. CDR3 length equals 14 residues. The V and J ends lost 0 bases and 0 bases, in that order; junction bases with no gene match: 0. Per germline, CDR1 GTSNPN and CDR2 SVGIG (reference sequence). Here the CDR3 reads CAWSVQGANYGYTF. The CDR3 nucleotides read TGTGCCTGGAGTGTACAGGGGGCTAACTATGGCTACACCTTC.

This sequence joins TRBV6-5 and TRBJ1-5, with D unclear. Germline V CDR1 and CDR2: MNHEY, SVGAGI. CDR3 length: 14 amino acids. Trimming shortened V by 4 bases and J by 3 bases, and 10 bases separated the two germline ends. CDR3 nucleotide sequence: TGTGCCAGCAGTTTTAGAGGGATCAATCAGCCCCAGCATTTT. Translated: CASSFRGINQPQHF.

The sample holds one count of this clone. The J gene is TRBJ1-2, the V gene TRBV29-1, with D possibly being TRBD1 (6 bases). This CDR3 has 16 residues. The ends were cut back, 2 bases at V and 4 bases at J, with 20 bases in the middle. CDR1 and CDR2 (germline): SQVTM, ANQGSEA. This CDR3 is CSVERVGQSPFYGYTF. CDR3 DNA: TGCAGCGTTGAAAGGGTAGGACAGTCTCCTTTCTATGGCTACACCTTC.